The 15 T cell receptor beta chains below come from one sample, sequenced in a study of T cells in Graves' hyperthyroidism and ophthalmopathy. From RNA transcripts, TCR beta CDR3 regions were amplified. With the HTBI primer set, the TCR CDR3 went through a first round of RT-PCR. TCRdb ran MiXCR on the multiplex PCR reads and lists one entry per CDR3 protein. This sample has around 56,000 distinct CDR3 sequences, with about 50% found just once. The sample comprised blood. The receptors were gathered from a woman aged 60-70 years with Graves' ophthalmopathy.

The CDR3 loop reads CSARDQPNTGVSYNEQFF. CDR3 DNA: TGCAGTGCAAGGGACCAGCCGAACACCGGGGTATCCTACAATGAGCAGTTCTTC. The rearrangement joins TRBV20-1 to TRBJ2-1, with D perhaps being TRBD1 or TRBD2 (5 bases each). This CDR3 is built from 18 residues. CDR1 is DFQATT and CDR2 is SNEGSKA in the germline V gene (reference sequence). Trimming took 6 bases from V and 1 from J, leaving 25 bases between them.

This clonotype was found many times. The gene calls are TRBV7-9 and TRBJ2-3; D gene uncertain. The V gene's germline CDR1 is SEHNR and CDR2 FQNEAQ (reference sequence). The CDR3 loop spans 13 amino acids. Trimming cost V 7 bases and J 5 bases, with 13 bases left between them. CDR3 coding DNA: TGTGCCAGCATGGGATCTAAGCGAGATACGCAGTATTTT. Amino acid sequence: CASMGSKRDTQYF.

This clonotype was observed many times. This rearrangement joins TRBV13 to TRBJ2-7, with 9 bases matching TRBD1. The CDR3 extends over 17 amino acids. Looked up from germline, CDR1 is PRHDT and CDR2 is FYEKMQ (reference sequence). Trimming took 1 base from V and 2 from J; bases not matched to a gene: 9. The CDR3 sequence is CASSLEAGTGLPYEQYF. In DNA form, the CDR3 reads TGTGCCAGCAGCTTAGAAGCCGGGACAGGGCTACCCTACGAGCAGTACTTC.

There are many counts of this clonotype. The chain uses TRBV9 and TRBJ2-1, with 15 positions matching TRBD2. This CDR3 region has 16 residues. Germline CDR1 and CDR2: SGDLS and YYNGEE. The junction had 8 bases not matched to a gene; V was cut back by 3 bases and J by 10 bases. CDR3 DNA sequence: TGTGCCAGCAGCGCAGCCGGGACTAGCGGGAGGATAGAGCAGTTCTTC. This gives the protein CASSAAGTSGRIEQFF.

The chain is built from TRBV20-1 and TRBJ1-4; D is unclear. The CDR3 is 14 residues long. Between the trimmed V and J ends, which lost 5 bases and 1 base, there was a span of 11 bases. Germline CDR1 is DFQATT and CDR2 is SNEGSKA (reference sequence). The CDR3: CSAGNGETNEKLFF. The CDR3 bases are TGCAGTGCTGGGAACGGGGAAACTAATGAAAAACTGTTTTTT.

This clonotype was recorded many times. The chain links TRBV15 to TRBJ2-3; D is unresolved. The CDR3 contains 16 residues. From germline, CDR1 is LNHNV and CDR2 YYDKDF (reference sequence). Trimming took off 5 bases at V and 0 bases at J, with 15 bases between the two ends. Written as DNA, the CDR3 is TGTGCCACCAGCGGCCAGACCGAATACAGCACAGATACGCAGTATTTT. Protein product: CATSGQTEYSTDTQYF. Full variable domain (missing parts from reference TRBV15 and TRBJ2-3): DAMVIQNPRYQVTQFGKPVTLSCSQTLNHNVMYWYQQKSSQAPKLLFHYYDKDFNNEADTPDNFQSRRPNTSFCFLDIRSPGLGDTAMYLCATSGQTEYSTDTQYFGPGTRLTVL.

CDR3 protein: CASSKDRAISYNEQFF. The CDR3 DNA reads as TGTGCCAGCAGTAAGGACAGGGCAATCTCCTACAATGAGCAGTTCTTC. The rearrangement uses TRBV2 and TRBJ2-1; 8 bases align to TRBD1. J was trimmed by 0 bases and V by 5 bases; bases with no gene match: 6. The CDR3 totals 16 residues. Germline V gene lookup returns CDR1 SNHLY and CDR2 FYNNEI. The full variable domain, completed using reference TRBV2 and TRBJ2-1, is EPEVTQTPSHQVTQMGQEVILRCVPISNHLYFYWYRQILGQKVEFLVSFYNNEISEKSEIFDDQFSVERPDGSNFTLKIRSTKLEDSAMYFCASSKDRAISYNEQFFGPGTRLTVL.

This clonotype showed up many times. This chain links TRBV7-2 with TRBJ2-1; possible D gene TRBD2, 6 bases. There are 15 residues in the CDR3. Germline CDR1 and CDR2: SGHTA and FQGNSA. V lost 1 base to trimming and J lost 1 base, with 8 bases between them. CDR3 in amino acids: CASSLGGESYNEQFF. The CDR3 bases are TGTGCCAGCAGCTTAGGGGGGGAATCCTACAATGAGCAGTTCTTC.

The rearrangement uses TRBV7-3 and TRBJ1-6, with D tentatively TRBD1 (5 bases). The CDR3 runs to 15 residues. The V end was cut by 5 bases, the J end by 8 bases, with 16 bases between. Per germline, CDR1 SGHTA and CDR2 FQGTGA. The CDR3 DNA is TGTGCCAGCAGCATCGGGACCGGAGTCTATTCACCCCTCCACTTT. Translated: CASSIGTGVYSPLHF.

The chain carries TRBV10-3 and TRBJ2-7; 8 nucleotides agree with TRBD1. Germline V gene data show CDR1 as ENHRY and CDR2 as SYGVKD. This CDR3 region has 15 residues. With V trimmed by 7 bases and J by 2 bases, 10 bases remained unmatched. The CDR3: CAIMETGTGAYEQYF. The CDR3 DNA reads as TGTGCCATCATGGAAACGGGGACAGGCGCCTACGAGCAGTACTTC.

The chain has TRBV12-3 or TRBV12-4 and TRBJ2-2, with TRBD2 matching over 10 bases. V lost 3 bases to trimming and J lost 0 bases; unmatched junction nucleotides: 1. The CDR3 spans 16 residues. The CDR3 nucleotides are TGTGCCAGCAGTTTTCTAGCGGGGGCGAACACCGGGGAGCTGTTTTTT. The encoded protein is CASSFLAGANTGELFF.

The chain couples TRBV19 to TRBJ1-2; D unresolved. There are 12 residues in the CDR3. V was trimmed by 5 bases and J by 4 bases, leaving 8 bases between them. Germline V gene data show CDR1 as LNHDA and CDR2 as SQIVND (reference sequence). The CDR3 region is CASSRPFYGYTF. CDR3 coding DNA: TGTGCCAGTAGTCGTCCGTTCTATGGCTACACCTTC.

As to this clonotype: Germline is not matched at one junction end, which may reflect a read error. The chain joins TRBV12-3 or TRBV12-4 to TRBJ1-5; 7 bases are shared with TRBD1. This CDR3 spans 12 amino acids. The CDR3, as DNA: TGTGCCAGCTCCGGGACAGCGTGGCGCCAGCACTTT. This gives the protein CASSGTAWRQHF.

Judged by abundance, this clonotype is medium-sized. The chain has TRBV29-1 and TRBJ2-1; 9 bases are shared with TRBD2. The V gene's germline CDR1 is SQVTM and CDR2 ANQGSEA. This CDR3 comprises 15 residues. V trimming: 4 bases; J trimming: 9 bases; junction bases outside the gene matches: 13. The CDR3 DNA follows: TGCAGCGTTGGGGTGGGGGCTAGCGGGATTGGTGAGCAGTTCTTC. This codes for CSVGVGASGIGEQFF.

The rearrangement uses TRBV19 and TRBJ2-5; possibly TRBD2 for D (7 bases). CDR1 is LNHDA, CDR2 SQIVND, per germline (reference sequence). V was trimmed by 7 bases and J by 5 bases, leaving 17 bases between them. This CDR3 contains 14 residues. This CDR3 is CASMRPGGTETQYF. The CDR3 bases are TGTGCCAGTATGAGGCCGGGGGGCACTGAGACCCAGTACTTC.